The 21 T cell receptor beta chains listed next were all sequenced from one sample in a study of blood T cells in healthy people across ages. Primers used in a second PCR of about 6 to 11 cycles were a sample-barcoded 5' primer and a J-beta primer mix. TCRdb fed the 5' RACE reads into MiXCR, producing one record per CDR3 protein. The sample has 1,800,000 or so distinct CDR3 sequences, about 39% seen once. What was sequenced was blood. The receptors derive from a human donor in good health.

This chain joins TRBV5-1 and TRBJ2-5, with D perhaps being TRBD1 or TRBD2 (6 bases each). The J call is in doubt because the DNA end fits TRBJ2-7 better. This CDR3 is built from 14 residues. Germline CDR1 and CDR2: SGHRS and YFSETQ. Here the CDR3 reads CASSLEGGVYEQYF. The CDR3 region has the DNA TGCGCCAGCAGCTTGGAGGGGGGTGTCTACGAGCAGTACTTC.

This clonotype was seen a few times. V gene TRBV29-1 combines with J gene TRBJ2-5; possibly TRBD2 for D (5 bases). V shed 4 bases and J shed 5 bases, with 14 bases lying between them. From germline, CDR1 is SQVTM and CDR2 ANQGSEA. This CDR3 has 13 residues. CDR3 protein: CSVVGVLGETQYF. The CDR3 coding sequence is TGCAGCGTTGTCGGGGTTCTGGGGGAGACCCAGTACTTC.

V and J are TRBV6-5 and TRBJ1-2, with TRBD1 matching 9 bases. The CDR3 is 13 amino acids. J lost 4 bases, V lost 4 bases, and 1 base had no gene match. Germline V CDR1 and CDR2: MNHEY, SVGAGI. CDR3 in DNA: TGTGCCAGCAGTTGGACAGGGGTCTATGGCTACACCTTC. Its protein is CASSWTGVYGYTF.

The rearrangement links TRBV4-3 to TRBJ1-2, with TRBD1 as a possible D gene (5 bases). Trimming took off 5 bases at V and 7 bases at J, with 23 bases between the two ends. This CDR3 region has 16 residues. Germline CDR1 LGHNA, CDR2 YSLEER. The CDR3 here is CASSMAGGRDRGGYTF. The CDR3 DNA follows: TGCGCCAGCAGCATGGCGGGGGGGAGAGATAGAGGTGGCTACACCTTC.

About this clonotype itself: The junction and the germline gene differ at one end; a read error may be behind it. The rearrangement links TRBV6-2 or TRBV6-3 to TRBJ2-7, with D possibly TRBD2 on 6 matching bases. The CDR3 covers 16 residues. Germline values: CDR1 MNHEY, CDR2 SVGEGT. For the CDR3, the DNA is TGTACCAGCAGCCGACCCCATAGCGGTGACGCCTACGAGCAGTACTTC. Encoded protein: CTSSRPHSGDAYEQYF.

On this clonotype itself: A clone one base away is much larger, so this may be a read error. J is TRBJ2-5 and V is TRBV7-2, with TRBD2 matching over 9 bases. V shed 5 bases and J 11 bases; nucleotides not matched to a gene: 12. CDR3 length equals 14 residues. Germline values: CDR1 SGHTA, CDR2 FQGNSA. The CDR3 coding sequence is TGTGCCAGCAGCCCAAGGCGGGGGGGGAATGAGCAGTACTTC. As protein: CASSPRRGGNEQYF.

This chain links TRBV20-1 with TRBJ2-5; 8 bases match TRBD2. Germline-derived CDR1 and CDR2 are DFQATT and SNEGSKA (reference sequence). This CDR3 contains 12 residues. Trimming removed 6 bases from V and 5 bases from J; junction bases left unmatched: 5. CDR3 coding DNA: TGCAGTGCCTCGGGGGGGCTGGAGACCCAGTACTTC. As protein: CSASGGLETQYF.

The chain is built from TRBV5-5 and TRBJ2-1, with TRBD1 matching 7 bases. J gave up 4 bases and V 2 bases, and 6 bases lay outside the gene matches. This CDR3 is 15 amino acids long. Germline assignment: CDR1 SGHKS and CDR2 YYEKEE (reference sequence). Here the CDR3 DNA reads TGTGCCAGCAGCTTCGAGGGGGCCCGTTACAATGAGCAGTTCTTC. Translated, it gives CASSFEGARYNEQFF.

V is TRBV7-2 and J is TRBJ1-4; D gene ambiguous. CDR1 is SGHTA, CDR2 FQGNSA, per germline. The CDR3 covers 15 residues. The V and J ends lost 3 bases and 4 bases respectively, with 12 bases between them. CDR3 sequence (DNA): TGTGCCAGCAGCTTGAGGAGGGAGAGTAATGAAAAACTGTTTTTT. The encoded protein is CASSLRRESNEKLFF.

CDR3 loop: CATTVGQITDTQYF. The CDR3 DNA reads as TGTGCCACTACGGTCGGACAAATCACAGATACGCAGTATTTT. V gene TRBV19 combines with J gene TRBJ2-3; the D gene is possibly TRBD1 (5 bases). From germline, CDR1 is LNHDA and CDR2 SQIVND (reference sequence). The CDR3 totals 14 residues. Trimming removed 10 bases at V and 2 bases at J, with 16 bases between.

This clonotype has just a few counts. The gene calls are TRBV7-6 and TRBJ1-1; a weak D match, TRBD1 (5 bases). This CDR3 region has 16 residues. Trimming left V 1 base short and J 0 bases short, with 12 bases between. Germline CDR1 and CDR2: SGHVS and FNYEAQ. DNA for the CDR3: TGTGCCAGCAGCTTAGTGGGGGAGGTAATGAACACTGAAGCTTTCTTT. This encodes CASSLVGEVMNTEAFF.

This clonotype showed up many times. The chain recombines TRBV12-3 or TRBV12-4 with TRBJ2-3, with a tentative D call TRBD2 (6 bases). V lost 1 base and J lost 3, with 8 bases in between. This CDR3 comprises 14 residues. CDR3 residues: CASSLELATDTQYF. The CDR3, as DNA: TGTGCCAGCAGTTTAGAACTAGCAACAGATACGCAGTATTTT.

This clonotype turned up a few times. The V call is TRBV4-1, the J call TRBJ2-1, with 9 bases lining up with TRBD1. The CDR3 is 16 residues long. Germline CDR1 MGHRA, CDR2 YSYEKL. V was clipped by 2 bases and J by 12 bases; unmatched bases: 14. As DNA, the CDR3 is TGCGCCAGCAGCCAATATCCCAGGGACAGGGTCATTGGGCAGTTCTTC. Encoded protein: CASSQYPRDRVIGQFF.

The rearrangement uses TRBV5-1 and TRBJ2-1; 8 bases map to TRBD2. The CDR3 has 14 residues. CDR1 SGHRS and CDR2 YFSETQ come from the germline V gene. After removal of 4 bases from V and 3 bases from J, the junction contained 3 bases not matched to a gene. In nucleotides, the CDR3 is TGCGCCAGCAGCCGTAGCGGGGACTACAATGAGCAGTTCTTC. Translating gives CASSRSGDYNEQFF.

V and J are TRBV4-3 and TRBJ2-1; D remains ambiguous. This CDR3 is 13 amino acids long. In germline, CDR1 is LGHNA, CDR2 YSLEER. Trimming left V 0 bases short and J 9 bases short, with 9 bases between. This CDR3 reads CASSQDLTGEQFF. The CDR3 DNA sequence: TGCGCCAGCAGCCAAGATCTAACGGGTGAGCAGTTCTTC.

This clonotype appeared a few times. V is TRBV7-9 and J is TRBJ2-3, with TRBD1 identical over 8 bases. J lost 6 bases, V lost 4 bases, and 9 bases had no gene match. CDR3 length: 15 residues. CDR1 is SEHNR and CDR2 is FQNEAQ in the germline V gene (reference sequence). CDR3 protein: CASSSRGRRGDTQYF. CDR3 bases: TGTGCCAGCAGCTCCAGGGGGCGCCGGGGGGATACGCAGTATTTT.

The chain has TRBV20-1 and TRBJ2-1; D perhaps matches TRBD1 (6 bases). Germline loops: CDR1 DFQATT, CDR2 SNEGSKA (reference sequence). This CDR3 contains 13 residues. Between the trimmed V and J ends, which lost 5 bases and 6 bases, there was a span of 14 bases. In DNA, the CDR3 is TGCAGTGCTTGCCCTGGGACAACCAATGAGCAGTTCTTC. Protein: CSACPGTTNEQFF.

J is TRBJ2-3 and V is TRBV7-2; 12 positions agree with TRBD2. The CDR3 loop spans 17 amino acids. Losses at the gene ends were 2 bases for V and 2 bases for J; bases not matched to a gene: 5. Germline CDR1 and CDR2: SGHTA and FQGNSA. The CDR3 reads CASSLLPSGGATDTQYF. The CDR3 DNA is TGTGCCAGCAGCTTACTTCCTAGCGGGGGGGCCACAGATACGCAGTATTTT.

This clonotype appeared a few times. The chain has TRBV7-9 and TRBJ2-3, with D possibly TRBD2 on 5 matching bases. The CDR3 has 15 amino acids. Germline CDR1 and CDR2: SEHNR and FQNEAQ (reference sequence). The ends were cut back, 8 bases at V and 2 bases at J, with 17 bases in the middle. CDR3 DNA: TGTGCCAGCTCCGGAGGAAGCATCCTCACAGATACGCAGTATTTT. Its protein is CASSGGSILTDTQYF.

The chain has TRBV7-9 and TRBJ2-1; D ambiguous. CDR3 length: 15 residues. The V and J ends lost 0 bases and 8 bases respectively, with 14 bases between them. Looked up from germline, CDR1 is SEHNR and CDR2 is FQNEAQ (reference sequence). The CDR3 sequence is CASSLAGPGWDEQFF. CDR3 in DNA: TGTGCCAGCAGCTTAGCAGGCCCTGGGTGGGATGAGCAGTTCTTC.

The chain has TRBV11-2 and TRBJ1-6, with a possible D match to TRBD1 (5 bases). CDR1 SGHAT and CDR2 FQNNGV come from the germline V gene. V lost 5 bases, J lost 7 bases, and 15 bases lay in between. The CDR3 runs 15 residues. The CDR3, as DNA: TGTGCCAGCAGCATTGGGGGGGAGGGAAATTCACCCCTCCACTTT. It codes for CASSIGGEGNSPLHF. Full variable domain (missing parts from reference TRBV11-2 and TRBJ1-6): EAGVAQSPRYKIIEKRQSVAFWCNPISGHATLYWYQQILGQGPKLLIQFQNNGVVDDSQLPKDRFSAERLKGVDSTLKIQPAKLEDSAVYLCASSIGGEGNSPLHFGNGTRLTVT.